This TCR beta chain appears in the sequencing data of a study of cytomegalovirus exposure and HLA in healthy donors. Whole-study findings and limits: Differences between HLA loci emerged in a later analysis of TCR association rates, with DRB1 most and HLA-C fewest. When a later analysis was performed, an Asian-associated ancestry cluster reportedly had fewer N-insertions than the roughly 640-donor mean. Later on, an analysis tied under 20,000 TCR beta sequences to HLA alleles at 0.05 false discovery rate. For presence/absence analyses, sequencing depth was assumed to be roughly uniform across donors.

V was pared by 4 bases and J by 1 base, with 5 bases of the junction left unmatched. CDR3 length equals 16 residues. Per germline, CDR1 SGHNT and CDR2 YYREEE (reference sequence). Of note for this clone: Its antigen is as yet unknown.

13 Jbeta primers and 60 Vbeta primers were used for the PCR. The method was immunoSEQ multiplex PCR; TCRdb's version includes in-frame clones alone and lacks a portion of them. Altogether about 59,000 clones are present, approximately 80% being singletons, with the ten largest covering approximately 3.9%. Specimen: PBMCs. The receptor was isolated from a woman aged 35 to 49 in good health and CMV-seronegative. This rearrangement joins TRBV5-4 to TRBJ2-3; 11 nucleotides align to TRBD2. CDR3 in DNA: TGTGCCAGCAGCGCGACTAGCGGGGCTGGCACAGATACGCAGTATTTT. Translated, it gives CASSATSGAGTDTQYF.